This entry lists 22 T cell receptor beta chains sequenced from one sample in a study of shared clonotypes between healthy human individuals. The data were produced by immunoSEQ multiplex PCR, yet TCRdb's version contains in-frame clones alone and is incomplete. The repertoire holds approximately 2.3 million clones, with 85% to 95% as singletons. Sequencing was carried out using naive CD4+ T cells from PBMCs. The subset denotes: CD45RA+ positively selected. These TCRs come from a man between 18 and 35 years old in good health. Some clones in this sample may be carry-over from other donors' samples.

This chain joins TRBV4-2 and TRBJ2-1; D is ambiguous. CDR1 is LGHNA and CDR2 is YNFKEQ in the germline V gene. CDR3 length equals 13 residues. V was cut by 2 bases and J by 8 bases, with 10 bases left in between. In nucleotides, the CDR3 is TGTGCCAGCAGCCAAACCGCCGCTCATGAGCAGTTCTTC. Translation gives CASSQTAAHEQFF.

The chain uses TRBV27 and TRBJ2-3; D unresolved. The CDR3 covers 12 residues. Germline V CDR1 and CDR2: MNHEY, SMNVEV (reference sequence). V lost 5 bases and J 2 bases, leaving 5 bases between the germline ends. The CDR3 reads CASSPDTDTQYF. CDR3 DNA sequence: TGTGCCAGCAGTCCCGACACAGATACGCAGTATTTT.

V gene TRBV5-5 combines with J gene TRBJ1-2; 7 nucleotides line up with TRBD1. The germline gives CDR1 SGHKS, CDR2 YYEKEE (reference sequence). Trimming at V came to 1 base and at J to 5 bases, leaving 8 bases not matched to a gene. The length of the CDR3 is 15 residues. CDR3 sequence reads: CASSLTGAPLYGYTF. The CDR3 DNA is TGTGCCAGCAGCTTGACAGGGGCGCCCCTTTATGGCTACACCTTC.

This clone was counted a single time. This chain joins TRBV4-1 and TRBJ2-7, with 15 bases matching TRBD2. The V and J ends lost 4 bases and 2 bases, in that order; junction bases with no gene match: 3. This CDR3 comprises 16 residues. Germline V gives CDR1 MGHRA, CDR2 YSYEKL. CDR3 sequence reads: CASSPGLAGGPYEQYF. The CDR3 nucleotides are TGCGCCAGCAGCCCCGGACTAGCGGGAGGGCCCTACGAGCAGTACTTC.

A word on this clone: The sample has other DNA sequences that encode this CDR3 too. V and J are TRBV28 and TRBJ2-3; D ambiguous. This CDR3 is built from 12 residues. V was cut by 6 bases and J by 4 bases, with 8 bases left in between. The V gene's germline CDR1 is MDHEN and CDR2 SYDVKM. CDR3 loop: CASSPRPDTQYF. The CDR3 DNA sequence: TGTGCCAGCAGCCCACGGCCAGATACGCAGTATTTT.

The chain couples TRBV18 to TRBJ2-7; possibly TRBD1 or TRBD2 for D (6 bases each). The CDR3 is 16 residues long. Per germline, CDR1 KGHSH and CDR2 LQKENI. V shed 0 bases and J shed 5 bases, with 17 bases lying between them. The CDR3 spells CASSPPVRGQGDEQYF. In nucleotides, the CDR3 is TGTGCCAGCTCACCACCTGTCCGGGGGCAAGGCGACGAGCAGTACTTC.

CDR3 residues: CASSPGAAGYGYTF. CDR3 coding DNA: TGCGCCAGCAGCCCCGGGGCTGCGGGCTATGGCTACACCTTC. V usage is TRBV5-1 and J usage is TRBJ1-2, with D possibly matching TRBD1 (5 bases). Germline values: CDR1 SGHRS, CDR2 YFSETQ. V lost 4 bases, J lost 4 bases, and 14 bases lay in between. The length of the CDR3 is 14 residues.

The gene calls are TRBV27 and TRBJ2-3; D perhaps matches TRBD2 (5 bases). CDR1 MNHEY and CDR2 SMNVEV come from the germline V gene (reference sequence). CDR3 size: 11 residues. Here the CDR3 DNA reads TGTGCGGGAGCGCCGCCAGATACGCAGTATTTT. Its translation: CAGAPPDTQYF.

The chain combines TRBV28 with TRBJ1-2; TRBD1 agrees at 7 bases. Trimming removed 3 bases from V and 3 bases from J; junction bases left unmatched: 10. Germline values: CDR1 MDHEN, CDR2 SYDVKM. This CDR3 spans 16 amino acids. The CDR3 is CASSLGPGGGDYGYTF. In DNA form, the CDR3 reads TGTGCCAGCAGTTTGGGGCCAGGGGGAGGGGACTATGGCTACACCTTC.

Written as DNA, the CDR3 is TGTGCCAGCAGTCAGGGGGGGAGAAAGCCCCAGCATTTT. Protein product: CASSQGGRKPQHF. The chain is built from TRBV6-5 and TRBJ1-5, with 7 bases that match TRBD1. The CDR3 contains 13 residues. V shed 5 bases, J shed 8 bases, and the junction held 6 bases outside the gene matches. The germline CDR1 and CDR2 sequences are MNHEY and SVGAGI.

The chain's CDR3 is CASSTRTYNSPLHF. The DNA for the CDR3 is TGCGCCAGCAGCACCCGGACTTATAATTCACCCCTCCACTTT. The V gene is TRBV5-1, the J gene TRBJ1-6; D ambiguous. CDR3 length equals 14 residues. Germline V gene lookup returns CDR1 SGHRS and CDR2 YFSETQ. The ends were cut back, 4 bases at V and 4 bases at J, with 9 bases in the middle.

This chain connects TRBV5-1 to TRBJ1-1; 9 bases are shared with TRBD1. CDR1 is SGHRS, CDR2 YFSETQ, per germline. The CDR3 runs 15 residues. The V gene end was trimmed by 4 bases and the J gene end by 1 base; junction bases not matched to a gene: 5. Written as DNA, the CDR3 is TGCGCCAGCAGCACGACAGGGGGGGCGAACACTGAAGCTTTCTTT. It yields the protein CASSTTGGANTEAFF.

This chain links TRBV11-2 with TRBJ2-1; D is ambiguous. Trimming took off 4 bases at V and 3 bases at J, with 19 bases between the two ends. Germline lookup yields CDR1 SGHAT and CDR2 FQNNGV. This CDR3 has 17 residues. The CDR3 DNA sequence: TGTGCCAGCAGCTCAAGGTCGGCTAGGGCACTCTACAATGAGCAGTTCTTC. Translating it yields CASSSRSARALYNEQFF. The variable domain in full, with the rest retrieved from reference TRBV11-2 and TRBJ2-1, is EAGVAQSPRYKIIEKRQSVAFWCNPISGHATLYWYQQILGQGPKLLIQFQNNGVVDDSQLPKDRFSAERLKGVDSTLKIQPAKLEDSAVYLCASSSRSARALYNEQFFGPGTRLTVL.

This sequence joins TRBV11-3 and TRBJ2-3; D ambiguous. Trimming cost V 8 bases and J 1 base, with 10 bases left between them. Germline V CDR1 and CDR2: SGHNT, YENEEA. CDR3 length: 13 residues. The CDR3, as DNA: TGTGCCAGCTCCAGTTCGGGCACAGATACGCAGTATTTT. Translating gives CASSSSGTDTQYF.

J is TRBJ2-5 and V is TRBV28; possible D gene TRBD1, 6 bases. V lost 7 bases and J 4 bases, leaving 10 bases between the germline ends. This CDR3 region has 12 residues. Looked up from germline, CDR1 is MDHEN and CDR2 is SYDVKM. CDR3 nucleotide sequence: TGTGCCAGCACCCAGGGGCGAGAGACCCAGTACTTC. Its protein is CASTQGRETQYF. Full variable domain (outside the CDR3, taken from reference TRBV28 and TRBJ2-5): DVKVTQSSRYLVKRTGEKVFLECVQDMDHENMFWYRQDPGLGLRLIYFSYDVKMKEKGDIPEGYSVSREKKERFSLILESASTNQTSMYLCASTQGRETQYFGPGTRLLVL.

V is TRBV18 and J is TRBJ1-1, with D unresolved. The CDR3 runs 17 residues. V was cut by 1 base and J by 0 bases, with 15 bases left in between. Germline CDR1 KGHSH, CDR2 LQKENI. This CDR3 is CASSPLGVDGMNTEAFF. Here the CDR3 DNA reads TGTGCCAGCTCACCACTTGGCGTTGATGGTATGAACACTGAAGCTTTCTTT.

V gene TRBV5-4 combines with J gene TRBJ1-2; D is unclear. Germline V gene sequence: CDR1 SGHNT, CDR2 YYREEE (reference sequence). V shed 5 bases and J shed 1 base, with 9 bases lying between them. The CDR3 is made up of 13 amino acids. CDR3 nucleotide sequence: TGTGCCAGCAGACCGACGGGTAACTATGGCTACACCTTC. This sequence encodes CASRPTGNYGYTF.

V gene TRBV5-4 combines with J gene TRBJ2-7, with D perhaps TRBD2 (5 bases). CDR3 length: 15 residues. V was cut by 2 bases and J by 0 bases, with 12 bases left in between. Per germline, CDR1 SGHNT and CDR2 YYREEE (reference sequence). The CDR3 coding sequence is TGTGCCAGCAGCTTTGGCGGGCGAAGCTCCTACGAGCAGTACTTC. This sequence encodes CASSFGGRSSYEQYF.

The chain employs TRBV5-1 and TRBJ1-5; TRBD1 matches 10 bases. CDR1 is SGHRS and CDR2 is YFSETQ in the germline V gene. The length of the CDR3 is 17 residues. V lost 0 bases and J lost 2; bases outside the gene matches: 5. The CDR3 sequence: CASSLGDRGFGNQPQHF. DNA for the CDR3: TGCGCCAGCAGCTTGGGGGACAGGGGATTTGGCAATCAGCCCCAGCATTTT.

Worth noting for this clone: The same CDR3 is also encoded by other DNA sequences in this sample. The gene calls are TRBV11-2 and TRBJ1-2; TRBD1 aligns across 8 bases. The CDR3 runs to 14 residues. V was clipped by 1 base and J by 4 bases; unmatched bases: 2. The germline V gene has CDR1 SGHAT and CDR2 FQNNGV. CDR3 in amino acids: CASSLGTGIYGYTF. The DNA of the CDR3 is TGTGCCAGCAGCTTAGGGACAGGGATCTATGGCTACACCTTC. Combining the CDR3 with reference TRBV11-2 and TRBJ1-2 gives the whole variable domain EAGVAQSPRYKIIEKRQSVAFWCNPISGHATLYWYQQILGQGPKLLIQFQNNGVVDDSQLPKDRFSAERLKGVDSTLKIQPAKLEDSAVYLCASSLGTGIYGYTFGSGTRLTVV.

The chain carries TRBV18 and TRBJ1-4, with D perhaps TRBD1 (5 bases). The CDR3 totals 13 residues. Germline V gives CDR1 KGHSH, CDR2 LQKENI. V lost 6 bases and J 8 bases, leaving 13 bases between the germline ends. CDR3 residues: CASSGTMGEKLFF. CDR3 DNA: TGTGCCAGCTCGGGGACTATGGGGGAAAAACTGTTTTTT.

This clone was recorded once. CDR3 protein: CASSPGLGTQFF. CDR3 nucleotides: TGTGCCAGCAGCCCGGGACTAGGGACACAGTTCTTC. The rearrangement links TRBV6-1 to TRBJ2-1; 8 bases align to TRBD2. CDR3 length: 12 amino acids. V lost 6 bases and J lost 13; bases outside the gene matches: 8. CDR1 MNHNS and CDR2 SASEGT come from the germline V gene.